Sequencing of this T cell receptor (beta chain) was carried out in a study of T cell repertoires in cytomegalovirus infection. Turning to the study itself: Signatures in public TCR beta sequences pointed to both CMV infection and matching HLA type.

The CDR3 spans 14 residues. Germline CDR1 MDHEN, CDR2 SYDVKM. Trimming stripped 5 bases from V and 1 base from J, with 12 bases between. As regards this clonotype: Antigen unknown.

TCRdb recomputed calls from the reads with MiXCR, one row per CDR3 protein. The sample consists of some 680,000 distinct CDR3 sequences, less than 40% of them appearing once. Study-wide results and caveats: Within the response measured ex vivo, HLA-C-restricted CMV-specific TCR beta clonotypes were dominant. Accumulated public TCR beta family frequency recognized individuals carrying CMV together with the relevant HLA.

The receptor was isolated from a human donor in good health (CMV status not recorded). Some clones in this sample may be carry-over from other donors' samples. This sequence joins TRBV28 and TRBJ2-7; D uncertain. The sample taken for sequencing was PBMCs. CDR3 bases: TGTGCCAGCAGTGCTGCGGCGGATTCCTACGAGCAGTACTTC. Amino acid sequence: CASSAAADSYEQYF.